Following are 2 T cell receptor beta chains from one sample sequenced in a study of regulatory T cells in long-lasting Graves disease. Assembly of TCR beta libraries relied on iRepertoire HTBI primers together with Arm-PCR of CDR3 regions. From the multiplex PCR reads, TCRdb called clonotypes with MiXCR, one entry per CDR3 protein. The sample carries about 430,000 distinct CDR3 sequences, over 14% recorded once. Time point: newly diagnosed GD, antithyroid drugs for less than 3 months. Extracted PBMC RNA gave rise to the TCR library. The sample was also linked to a second study, of T cells in Graves' hyperthyroidism and ophthalmopathy.

The sample was peripheral blood mononuclear cells (PBMCs), taken at new diagnosis, from a patient treated with antithyroid drugs. These TCRs come from a woman aged 40 to 50 with Graves disease.

The sample holds many counts of this clonotype. The chain combines TRBV28 with TRBJ2-7; TRBD1 matches at 8 bases. J gave up 3 bases and V 4 bases, and 5 bases lay outside the gene matches. There are 14 residues in the CDR3. CDR1 and CDR2 (germline): MDHEN, SYDVKM. CDR3 sequence (DNA): TGTGCCAGCAGTTCTCCGGGACAGGTCTACGAGCAGTACTTC. Amino acids: CASSSPGQVYEQYF. The variable domain in full, completed from reference TRBV28 and TRBJ2-7, reads DVKVTQSSRYLVKRTGEKVFLECVQDMDHENMFWYRQDPGLGLRLIYFSYDVKMKEKGDIPEGYSVSREKKERFSLILESASTNQTSMYLCASSSPGQVYEQYFGPGTRLTVT.

This clonotype was counted ten times or more. CDR3 residues: CASSSDRGRTRETQYF. Written as DNA, the CDR3 is TGTGCCAGCAGTTCCGACAGGGGACGGACAAGAGAGACCCAGTACTTC. This rearrangement joins TRBV28 to TRBJ2-5; 8 bases match TRBD1. The germline gives CDR1 MDHEN, CDR2 SYDVKM. J was trimmed by 4 bases and V by 4 bases; bases with no gene match: 11. The CDR3 has 16 amino acids.